The entry below describes one TCR beta chain. This entry comes from a study of blood T cell repertoires in COVID-19. Study-level background: Sources were T cells, B-cell-depleted T cells, or PBMCs; the material itself was cDNA or gDNA.

Deletions cut 5 bases from V and 0 bases from J, with 9 bases between. The CDR3 runs 14 residues. Germline V lookup: CDR1 SGHVS, CDR2 FQNEAQ. Authors' processing steps: Amplification with reference gene primers provided the estimates of nucleated cell counts. Libraries were prepared by immunoSEQ multiplex PCR; TCRdb keeps only in-frame clonotypes and omits some of them. V, J and clone size reflect that table, while D and trimming were determined from the DNA. The table has about 68,000 clones, about 91% seen once; the top ten hold 8% to 10%. This rearrangement joins TRBV7-8 to TRBJ2-3; D is ambiguous. Sequenced sample: peripheral blood. The receptor was isolated from a middle-aged man with active COVID-19. This chain's CDR3 is CASSRDSSTDTQYF. The DNA for the CDR3 is TGTGCCAGCAGCCGAGACTCTAGCACAGATACGCAGTATTTT.